These T cell receptor beta chains were read from a single sample in a study of cytomegalovirus exposure and HLA in healthy donors. Using immunoSEQ multiplex PCR, the repertoire was profiled, and TCRdb retains in-frame clones only, with some absent. Among about 120,000 clones listed, 70% to 75% were seen once. The specimen sequenced was PBMCs. These receptors were obtained from a male donor in good health and CMV-seronegative. Each CDR3 is given with its conserved first and last residue. D genes are given only for firm matches. The size entry is marked missing in some rows and otherwise reads once, few, many or a size class.

v_call: TRBV7-6; clone_size: -; j_call: TRBJ1-5; d_call: TRBD1; cdr3_aa: CASSPGTGPIQPQHF; cdr3_nt: TGTGCCAGCAGCCCCGGGACAGGACCAATTCAGCCCCAGCATTTT
v_call: TRBV19; clone_size: -; j_call: TRBJ2-2; d_call: TRBD2; cdr3_aa: CASSQTSGRVSAGELFF; cdr3_nt: TGTGCCAGTAGCCAGACTAGCGGGAGGGTAAGCGCCGGGGAGCTGTTTTTT
v_call: TRBV5-5; clone_size: few; j_call: TRBJ1-1; d_call: -; cdr3_aa: CASSLWSHTEAFF; cdr3_nt: TGTGCCAGCAGCTTGTGGAGTCACACTGAAGCTTTCTTT
v_call: TRBV5-6; clone_size: -; j_call: TRBJ2-7; d_call: -; cdr3_aa: CASSLVGSTYEQYF; cdr3_nt: TGTGCCAGCAGCTTGGTTGGCAGTACCTACGAGCAGTACTTC
v_call: TRBV2; clone_size: -; j_call: TRBJ1-1; d_call: -; cdr3_aa: CASRIANTEAFF; cdr3_nt: TGTGCCAGCAGGATAGCGAACACTGAAGCTTTCTTT
v_call: TRBV5-1; clone_size: -; j_call: TRBJ1-4; d_call: -; cdr3_aa: CASSFGGNEDEKLFF; cdr3_nt: TGCGCCAGCAGCTTTGGAGGGAACGAAGATGAAAAACTGTTTTTT
v_call: TRBV4-2; clone_size: -; j_call: TRBJ2-7; d_call: -; cdr3_aa: CASSQVGLPYEQYF; cdr3_nt: TGTGCCAGCAGCCAGGTAGGACTACCCTACGAGCAGTACTTC
v_call: TRBV6-5; clone_size: -; j_call: TRBJ2-2; d_call: -; cdr3_aa: CASSYGERQNTGELFF; cdr3_nt: TGTGCCAGCAGTTACGGGGAGCGGCAGAACACCGGGGAGCTGTTTTTT
v_call: TRBV5-6; clone_size: -; j_call: TRBJ1-2; d_call: TRBD1; cdr3_aa: CASSLELWTGNDGYTF; cdr3_nt: TGTGCCAGCAGCTTGGAGTTGTGGACAGGGAACGATGGCTACACCTTC
v_call: TRBV28; clone_size: -; j_call: TRBJ1-5; d_call: TRBD1; cdr3_aa: CASSASRGQGFQPQHF; cdr3_nt: TGTGCCAGCAGTGCCAGCCGGGGACAGGGATTTCAGCCCCAGCATTTT
v_call: TRBV2; clone_size: -; j_call: TRBJ2-7; d_call: TRBD1; cdr3_aa: CASSNSASRQGSEQYF; cdr3_nt: TGTGCCAGCAGCAACAGCGCCAGTAGACAGGGGAGTGAGCAGTACTTC
v_call: TRBV4-3; clone_size: few; j_call: TRBJ2-7; d_call: TRBD2; cdr3_aa: CASSLGVAGDYEQYF; cdr3_nt: TGCGCCAGCAGCCTGGGGGTAGCGGGGGACTACGAGCAGTACTTC
v_call: TRBV5-4; clone_size: -; j_call: TRBJ2-3; d_call: -; cdr3_aa: CASRTTPTSTDTQYF; cdr3_nt: TGTGCCAGCAGGACGACACCCACTAGCACAGATACGCAGTATTTT
v_call: TRBV6-6; clone_size: -; j_call: TRBJ2-1; d_call: TRBD2; cdr3_aa: CASSLRAGTRRQFF; cdr3_nt: TGTGCCAGCAGTTTACGCGCCGGGACTAGGAGGCAGTTCTTC
v_call: TRBV15; clone_size: few; j_call: TRBJ1-5; d_call: TRBD1; cdr3_aa: CATSRDRGVNQPQHF; cdr3_nt: TGTGCCACCAGCCGGGACAGGGGGGTCAATCAGCCCCAGCATTTT
v_call: TRBV10-3; clone_size: -; j_call: TRBJ2-5; d_call: -; cdr3_aa: CAISGQGQETQYF; cdr3_nt: TGTGCCATCAGTGGTCAGGGCCAAGAGACCCAGTACTTC
v_call: TRBV19; clone_size: -; j_call: TRBJ1-2; d_call: -; cdr3_aa: CASSDPYRTYHYGYTF; cdr3_nt: TGTGCCAGTAGTGACCCCTACAGGACCTATCACTATGGCTACACCTTC
v_call: TRBV6-6; clone_size: -; j_call: TRBJ2-7; d_call: TRBD1; cdr3_aa: CASSRTGQSYEQYF; cdr3_nt: TGTGCCAGCTCACGGACAGGCCAGTCCTACGAGCAGTACTTC
v_call: TRBV5-1; clone_size: -; j_call: TRBJ1-4; d_call: TRBD1; cdr3_aa: CASSLARQGGEKLFF; cdr3_nt: TGCGCCAGCAGCTTGGCCAGACAGGGTGGGGAAAAACTGTTTTTT
v_call: TRBV9; clone_size: -; j_call: TRBJ2-1; d_call: TRBD2; cdr3_aa: CASSDYSSGNNEQFF; cdr3_nt: TGTGCCAGCAGCGACTACTCTAGCGGGAACAATGAGCAGTTCTTC
v_call: TRBV10-3; clone_size: -; j_call: TRBJ2-3; d_call: -; cdr3_aa: CAISVEVPFITDTQYF; cdr3_nt: TGTGCCATCAGTGTTGAGGTCCCCTTCATTACAGATACGCAGTATTTT
v_call: TRBV2; clone_size: few; j_call: TRBJ1-5; d_call: -; cdr3_aa: CASNLDSNQPQHF; cdr3_nt: TGTGCCAGCAATTTGGACAGTAATCAGCCCCAGCATTTT
v_call: TRBV5-6; clone_size: -; j_call: TRBJ1-1; d_call: -; cdr3_aa: CASSLPRMNTEAFF; cdr3_nt: TGTGCCAGCAGCTTGCCGAGAATGAACACTGAAGCTTTCTTT
v_call: TRBV5-4; clone_size: -; j_call: TRBJ2-7; d_call: TRBD1; cdr3_aa: CASSSGQMGEQYF; cdr3_nt: TGTGCCAGCAGCTCGGGACAGATGGGCGAGCAGTACTTC
v_call: TRBV19; clone_size: -; j_call: TRBJ2-5; d_call: TRBD2; cdr3_aa: CASLGRAQETQYF; cdr3_nt: TGTGCCAGTCTAGGGAGGGCCCAAGAGACCCAGTACTTC
v_call: TRBV4-2; clone_size: -; j_call: TRBJ1-2; d_call: TRBD1; cdr3_aa: CASSTQTGNYGYTF; cdr3_nt: TGTGCCAGCAGCACCCAGACAGGGAATTATGGCTACACCTTC
v_call: TRBV27; clone_size: -; j_call: TRBJ1-5; d_call: TRBD1; cdr3_aa: CASSFTGGWQPQHF; cdr3_nt: TGTGCCAGCAGTTTCACAGGGGGCTGGCAGCCCCAGCATTTT
v_call: TRBV27; clone_size: -; j_call: TRBJ1-5; d_call: -; cdr3_aa: CASSLSGFNQPQHF; cdr3_nt: TGTGCCAGCAGTTTAAGCGGGTTCAATCAGCCCCAGCATTTT
v_call: TRBV19; clone_size: -; j_call: TRBJ2-7; d_call: TRBD1; cdr3_aa: CASSISPRGQDEQYF; cdr3_nt: TGTGCCAGTAGTATATCGCCCAGGGGGCAGGACGAGCAGTACTTC
v_call: TRBV6-1; clone_size: -; j_call: TRBJ2-2; d_call: -; cdr3_aa: CAGSGVTGELFF; cdr3_nt: TGTGCCGGATCAGGGGTTACCGGGGAGCTGTTTTTT
v_call: TRBV19; clone_size: -; j_call: TRBJ1-1; d_call: TRBD1; cdr3_aa: CASSILGQANTEAFF; cdr3_nt: TGTGCCAGTAGTATTCTGGGACAGGCCAACACTGAAGCTTTCTTT
v_call: TRBV4-2; clone_size: -; j_call: TRBJ2-7; d_call: -; cdr3_aa: CASSQEPGGRHEQYF; cdr3_nt: TGTGCCAGCAGCCAAGAACCCGGGGGACGGCACGAGCAGTACTTC
v_call: TRBV28; clone_size: once; j_call: TRBJ1-5; d_call: -; cdr3_aa: CASRESNQPQHF; cdr3_nt: TGTGCCAGCAGGGAGTCGAATCAGCCCCAGCATTTT
v_call: TRBV7-9; clone_size: once; j_call: TRBJ1-5; d_call: -; cdr3_aa: CEPGWPQHF; cdr3_nt: TGTGAACCGGGGTGGCCCCAGCATTTT
v_call: TRBV7-3; clone_size: few; j_call: TRBJ2-2; d_call: -; cdr3_aa: CASSDLVGANTGELFF; cdr3_nt: TGTGCCAGCAGCGACCTCGTTGGGGCCAACACCGGGGAGCTGTTTTTT
v_call: TRBV5-1; clone_size: -; j_call: TRBJ1-1; d_call: -; cdr3_aa: CASSPREGGDTEAFF; cdr3_nt: TGCGCCAGCAGCCCTCGCGAGGGCGGGGACACTGAAGCTTTCTTT
v_call: TRBV5-1; clone_size: -; j_call: TRBJ2-7; d_call: TRBD2; cdr3_aa: CASSLPGLAASYEQYF; cdr3_nt: TGCGCCAGCAGCTTGCCAGGACTAGCGGCTTCCTACGAGCAGTACTTC
v_call: TRBV19; clone_size: once; j_call: TRBJ2-7; d_call: TRBD1; cdr3_aa: CASRPGQGTYEQYF; cdr3_nt: TGTGCCAGTAGGCCGGGACAGGGGACCTACGAGCAGTACTTC
v_call: TRBV4-2; clone_size: once; j_call: TRBJ1-4; d_call: TRBD1; cdr3_aa: CASSPGTANNEKLFF; cdr3_nt: TGTGCCAGCAGCCCAGGGACAGCAAATAATGAAAAACTGTTTTTT
v_call: TRBV5-4; clone_size: -; j_call: TRBJ2-1; d_call: TRBD2; cdr3_aa: CASSLELAGGNEQFF; cdr3_nt: TGTGCCAGCAGCTTGGAACTAGCGGGGGGGAATGAGCAGTTCTTC
v_call: TRBV7-6; clone_size: -; j_call: TRBJ2-1; d_call: -; cdr3_aa: CASSLFSGPNNEQFF; cdr3_nt: TGTGCCAGCAGCTTATTCAGCGGGCCCAACAATGAGCAGTTCTTC
v_call: TRBV13; clone_size: -; j_call: TRBJ2-2; d_call: TRBD2; cdr3_aa: CASSSTHRRLAGVRGELFF; cdr3_nt: TGTGCCAGCAGCTCAACCCACCGACGACTAGCGGGAGTTCGCGGGGAGCTGTTTTTT
v_call: TRBV7-9; clone_size: -; j_call: TRBJ1-3; d_call: TRBD1; cdr3_aa: CASSTTGTGTGNTIYF; cdr3_nt: TGTGCCAGCAGCACAACCGGGACAGGTACAGGAAACACCATATATTTT
v_call: TRBV9; clone_size: -; j_call: TRBJ2-3; d_call: TRBD1; cdr3_aa: CASSVLVQGDTQYF; cdr3_nt: TGTGCCAGCAGCGTACTGGTACAGGGGGATACGCAGTATTTT
v_call: TRBV27; clone_size: -; j_call: TRBJ2-7; d_call: -; cdr3_aa: CASSRSGPSYEQYF; cdr3_nt: TGTGCCAGCAGTCGGAGCGGACCCTCCTACGAGCAGTACTTC
v_call: TRBV6-6; clone_size: -; j_call: TRBJ1-2; d_call: -; cdr3_aa: CASSFGGDGYTF; cdr3_nt: TGTGCCAGCAGTTTTGGGGGCGATGGCTACACCTTC
v_call: TRBV6-5; clone_size: -; j_call: TRBJ1-1; d_call: TRBD1; cdr3_aa: CASRPQGQLGSGAFF; cdr3_nt: TGTGCCAGCAGACCCCAGGGACAGTTGGGGTCTGGAGCTTTCTTT